These 3 T cell receptor beta chains came from one sample sequenced in a study of blood T cell repertoires in COVID-19. The table came from immunoSEQ multiplex PCR; TCRdb's copy has only in-frame clones and leaves some out. Of about 370,000 clones listed, 75% to 90% are singletons. Specimen: PBMCs or T cells enriched from blood (not recorded which). The receptors were sampled from a man aged 18 to 29 who had recovered from COVID-19.

Remarks on this clone: Other DNA sequences within the sample encode an identical CDR3. The chain is built from TRBV28 and TRBJ2-7; TRBD1 aligns across 9 bases. V gave up 3 bases and J gave up 3 bases; unmatched junction bases: 3. Looked up from germline, CDR1 is MDHEN and CDR2 is SYDVKM. The CDR3 consists of 14 residues. The CDR3 DNA reads as TGTGCCAGCAGTTTCGGGGACAGGGTCTACGAGCAGTACTTC. Protein: CASSFGDRVYEQYF.

This chain connects TRBV14 to TRBJ2-3; no clear D. V was shortened by 0 bases and J by 5 bases, with 3 bases between the two germline ends. This CDR3 is 12 amino acids long. Germline V gene data show CDR1 as SGHDN and CDR2 as FVKESK. CDR3 coding DNA: TGTGCCAGCAGCCAAGATCTAGATACGCAGTATTTT. This translates into CASSQDLDTQYF.

The chain combines TRBV25-1 with TRBJ1-5, with D perhaps matching TRBD1 (5 bases). Germline V lookup: CDR1 MGHDK, CDR2 SYGVNS. V was trimmed by 3 bases and J by 4 bases, leaving 7 bases between them. This CDR3 comprises 13 residues. CDR3 loop: CASSETVNQPQHF. The CDR3 DNA is TGTGCCAGCAGTGAGACAGTAAATCAGCCCCAGCATTTT.